This TCR beta chain was sequenced during a study of T-cell reconstitution after alpha-beta-depleted transplantation in children. Study-wide points: Expanded clones from the graft, numbering several hundred, reportedly supplied alpha-beta T cells about two months after transplant. Newly produced T cells mostly provided counts and TCRbeta diversity after one year, as hyperexpanded clones declined. Recipient T cells and thymic progenitors that survived gave rise to the high TCRbeta diversity observed at day 60 in some patients.

Trimming stripped 5 bases from V and 1 base from J, with 14 bases between. The CDR3 runs to 15 residues. Researchers prepared the TCRbeta library using unique molecular identifiers, the study reports. MiXCR was run by TCRdb on the PCR reads, yielding one entry per CDR3 protein. This table holds about a million distinct CDR3 sequences, about 26% found once. Worth noting for this clonotype: Its antigen remains unknown.

The source was PBMCs, mostly from graft donor cells, collected 360 days after TCRalphabeta/CD19-depleted stem cell transplant. This receptor was identified in a boy under two years old who had a stem cell transplant for SCID, so the T cells may come from the graft donor. The V call is TRBV12-3 or TRBV12-4, the J call TRBJ1-1; D is ambiguous. This chain's CDR3 is CASSLRQVRNTEAFF. CDR3 coding DNA: TGTGCCAGCAGTCTTCGGCAGGTCAGGAACACTGAAGCTTTCTTT.